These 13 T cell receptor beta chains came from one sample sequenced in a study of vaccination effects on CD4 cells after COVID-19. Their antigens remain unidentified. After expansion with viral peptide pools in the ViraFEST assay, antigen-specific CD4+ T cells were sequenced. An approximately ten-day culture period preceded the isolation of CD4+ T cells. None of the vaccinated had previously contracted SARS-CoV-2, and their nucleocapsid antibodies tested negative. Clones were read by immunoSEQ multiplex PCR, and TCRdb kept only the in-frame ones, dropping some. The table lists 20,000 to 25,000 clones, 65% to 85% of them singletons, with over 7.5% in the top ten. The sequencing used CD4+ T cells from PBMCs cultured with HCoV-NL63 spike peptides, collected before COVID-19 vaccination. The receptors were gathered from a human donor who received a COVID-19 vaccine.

The CDR3 sequence is CASSVSGTGTYEQYF. As DNA, the CDR3 is TGTGCCAGTAGTGTCTCCGGGACAGGGACATACGAGCAGTACTTC. The chain is built from TRBV19 and TRBJ2-7, with 9 bases aligning to TRBD1. The germline V gene has CDR1 LNHDA and CDR2 SQIVND (reference sequence). V dropped 5 bases and J dropped 4; count of bases not matched to a gene: 9. The CDR3 has 15 amino acids.

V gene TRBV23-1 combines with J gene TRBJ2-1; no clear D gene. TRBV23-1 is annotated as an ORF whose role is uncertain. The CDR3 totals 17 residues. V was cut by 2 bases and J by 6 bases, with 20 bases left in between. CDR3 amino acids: CASSQGRGGRGINEQFF. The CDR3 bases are TGCGCCAGCAGTCAAGGACGTGGCGGTCGCGGAATCAATGAGCAGTTCTTC.

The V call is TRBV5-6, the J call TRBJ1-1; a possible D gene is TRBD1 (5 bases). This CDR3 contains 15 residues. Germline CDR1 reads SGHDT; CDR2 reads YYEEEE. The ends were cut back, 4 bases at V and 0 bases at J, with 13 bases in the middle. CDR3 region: CASSPGQVMNTEAFF. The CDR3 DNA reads TGTGCCAGCAGCCCAGGACAAGTCATGAACACTGAAGCTTTCTTT.

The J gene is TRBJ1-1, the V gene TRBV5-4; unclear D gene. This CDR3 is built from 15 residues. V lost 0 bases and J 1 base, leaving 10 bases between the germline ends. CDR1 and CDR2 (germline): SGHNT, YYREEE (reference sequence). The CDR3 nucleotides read TGTGCCAGCAGCTTGGTTGGGCTGTCGAACACTGAAGCTTTCTTT. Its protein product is CASSLVGLSNTEAFF.

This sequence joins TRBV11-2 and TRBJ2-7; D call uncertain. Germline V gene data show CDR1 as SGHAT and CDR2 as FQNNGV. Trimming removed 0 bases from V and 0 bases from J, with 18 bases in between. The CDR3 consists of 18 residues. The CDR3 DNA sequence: TGTGCCAGCAGCTTAGATCCCCACCTATGGCAATCCTCCTACGAGCAGTACTTC. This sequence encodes CASSLDPHLWQSSYEQYF.

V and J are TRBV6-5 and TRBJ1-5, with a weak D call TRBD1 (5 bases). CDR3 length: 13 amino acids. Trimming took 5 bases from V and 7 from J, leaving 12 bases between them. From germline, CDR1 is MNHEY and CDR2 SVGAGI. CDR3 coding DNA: TGTGCCAGCAGTAATCAGGGAGGACAGCCCCAGCATTTT. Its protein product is CASSNQGGQPQHF.

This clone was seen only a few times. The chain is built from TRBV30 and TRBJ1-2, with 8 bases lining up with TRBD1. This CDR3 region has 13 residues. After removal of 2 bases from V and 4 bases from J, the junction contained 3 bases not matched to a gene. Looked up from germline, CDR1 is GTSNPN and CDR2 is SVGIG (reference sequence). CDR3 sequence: CAWSPGQVYGYTF. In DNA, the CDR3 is TGTGCCTGGAGTCCGGGACAGGTCTATGGCTACACCTTC.

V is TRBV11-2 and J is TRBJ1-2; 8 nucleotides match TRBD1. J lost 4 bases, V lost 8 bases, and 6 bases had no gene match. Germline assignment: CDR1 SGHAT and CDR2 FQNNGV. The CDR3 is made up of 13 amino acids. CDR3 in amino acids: CASADRDVYGYTF. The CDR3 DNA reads TGTGCCAGCGCGGACAGGGACGTCTATGGCTACACCTTC.

In nucleotides, the CDR3 is TGTGCCAGCAGCCCACAGACAGGGGGAAATTCACCCCTCCACTTT. Its protein is CASSPQTGGNSPLHF. The chain has TRBV3-1 (or the pseudogene TRBV3-2) and TRBJ1-6, with 9 positions matching TRBD1. V dropped 4 bases and J dropped 7; count of bases not matched to a gene: 5. This CDR3 contains 15 residues. Germline V gene lookup returns CDR1 LGHDT and CDR2 YNNKEL (reference sequence).

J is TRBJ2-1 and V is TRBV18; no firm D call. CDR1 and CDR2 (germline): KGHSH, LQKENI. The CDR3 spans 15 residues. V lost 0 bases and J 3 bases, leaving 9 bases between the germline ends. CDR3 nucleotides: TGTGCCAGCTCACCACCAAATGATTACTACAATGAGCAGTTCTTC. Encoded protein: CASSPPNDYYNEQFF.

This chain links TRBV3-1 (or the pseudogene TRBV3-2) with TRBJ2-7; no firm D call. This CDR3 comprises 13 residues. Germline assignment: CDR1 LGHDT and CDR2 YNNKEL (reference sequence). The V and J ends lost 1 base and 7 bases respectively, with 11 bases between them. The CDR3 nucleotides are TGTGCCAGCAGCCAAGTAAGGTCACGGGAGCAGTACTTC. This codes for CASSQVRSREQYF.

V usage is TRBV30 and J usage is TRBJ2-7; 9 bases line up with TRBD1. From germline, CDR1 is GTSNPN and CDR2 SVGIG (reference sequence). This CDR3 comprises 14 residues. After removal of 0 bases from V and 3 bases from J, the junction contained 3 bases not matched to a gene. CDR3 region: CAWSVGGQGYEQYF. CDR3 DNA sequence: TGTGCCTGGAGTGTAGGGGGACAGGGCTACGAGCAGTACTTC.

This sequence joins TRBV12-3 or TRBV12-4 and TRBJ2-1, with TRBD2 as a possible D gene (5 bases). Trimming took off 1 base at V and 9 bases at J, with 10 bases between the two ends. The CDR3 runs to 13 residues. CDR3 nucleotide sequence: TGTGCCAGCAGTTTAGGTGGCGGGCTTGAGCAGTTCTTC. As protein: CASSLGGGLEQFF.